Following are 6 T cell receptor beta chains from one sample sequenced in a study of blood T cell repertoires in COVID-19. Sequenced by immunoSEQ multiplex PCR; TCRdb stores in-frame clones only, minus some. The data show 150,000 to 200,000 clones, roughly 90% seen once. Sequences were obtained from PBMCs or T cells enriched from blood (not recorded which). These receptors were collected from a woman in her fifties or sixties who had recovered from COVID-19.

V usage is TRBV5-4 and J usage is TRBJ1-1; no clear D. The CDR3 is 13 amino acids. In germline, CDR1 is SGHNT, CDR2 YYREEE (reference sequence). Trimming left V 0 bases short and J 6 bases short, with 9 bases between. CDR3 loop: CASSLVGGPEAFF. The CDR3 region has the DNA TGTGCCAGCAGCTTGGTAGGAGGGCCTGAAGCTTTCTTT.

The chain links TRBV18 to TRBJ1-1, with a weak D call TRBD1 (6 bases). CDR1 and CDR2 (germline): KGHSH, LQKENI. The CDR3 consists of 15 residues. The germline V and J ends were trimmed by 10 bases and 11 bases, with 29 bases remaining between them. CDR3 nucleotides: TGTGCCACCGAACCGGGACAAGGGATCTCGGGTGTCGCTTTCTTT. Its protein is CATEPGQGISGVAFF.

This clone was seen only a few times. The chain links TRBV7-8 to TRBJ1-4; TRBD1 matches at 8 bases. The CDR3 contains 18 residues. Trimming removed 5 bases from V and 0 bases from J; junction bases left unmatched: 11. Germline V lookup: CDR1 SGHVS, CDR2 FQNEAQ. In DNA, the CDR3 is TGTGCCAGCAGCAACCGACAGGGGCCCTATGCAACTAATGAAAAACTGTTTTTT. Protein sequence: CASSNRQGPYATNEKLFF.

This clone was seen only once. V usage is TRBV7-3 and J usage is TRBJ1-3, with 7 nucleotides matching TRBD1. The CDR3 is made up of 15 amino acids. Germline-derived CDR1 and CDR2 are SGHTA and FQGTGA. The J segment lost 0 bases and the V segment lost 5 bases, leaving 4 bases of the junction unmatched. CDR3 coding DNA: TGTGCCAGCAGCCCAGGGGGTAGCTCTGGAAACACCATATATTTT. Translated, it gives CASSPGGSSGNTIYF.

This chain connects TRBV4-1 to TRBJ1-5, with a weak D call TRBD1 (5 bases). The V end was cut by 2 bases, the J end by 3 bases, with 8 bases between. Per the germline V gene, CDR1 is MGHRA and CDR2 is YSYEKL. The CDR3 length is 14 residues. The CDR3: CASSQLQDNQPQHF. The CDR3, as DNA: TGCGCCAGCAGCCAATTACAGGACAATCAGCCCCAGCATTTT.

The CDR3 loop reads CASSGQALYGYTF. CDR3 in DNA: TGTGCCAGCAGTGGACAGGCACTCTATGGCTACACCTTC. This chain connects TRBV27 to TRBJ1-2, with 7 positions matching TRBD1. The CDR3 runs 13 residues. CDR1 MNHEY and CDR2 SMNVEV come from the germline V gene (reference sequence). J gave up 4 bases and V 5 bases, and 4 bases lay outside the gene matches.